Below are 11 T cell receptor beta chains sequenced from a single sample in a study of blood T cell repertoires in COVID-19. Clones were read by immunoSEQ multiplex PCR, and TCRdb kept only the in-frame ones, dropping some. The sample records some 300,000 clones, roughly nine tenths being singletons. Material for sequencing was PBMCs or T cells enriched from blood (not recorded which). Receptor source: a woman aged 40 to 50 who had recovered from COVID-19.

The chain is built from TRBV5-1 and TRBJ2-7; TRBD1 might be the D (6 bases). This CDR3 comprises 14 residues. In germline, CDR1 is SGHRS, CDR2 YFSETQ. The germline V and J ends were trimmed by 0 bases and 7 bases, with 14 bases remaining between them. The CDR3 DNA is TGCGCCAGCAGCTTGGGGGGCGGCGACAGGGAGCAGTACTTC. Protein product: CASSLGGGDREQYF.

The rearrangement joins TRBV29-1 to TRBJ1-4, with D unclear. V was clipped by 0 bases and J by 8 bases, with 10 bases between them. Germline-derived CDR1 and CDR2 are SQVTM and ANQGSEA. The CDR3 runs to 13 residues. DNA of the CDR3: TGCAGCGTTGAAGATCCAGACGGGGAAAAACTGTTTTTT. Its translation is CSVEDPDGEKLFF.

The DNA of the CDR3 is TGTGCCAGCTCACCTGTGCCGGCTAGCGGGGGGGCCTCGTACAATGAGCAGTTCTTC. Amino acids: CASSPVPASGGASYNEQFF. The rearrangement joins TRBV18 to TRBJ2-1; 12 bases agree with TRBD2. The V and J ends lost 3 bases and 4 bases, in that order; junction bases with no gene match: 13. This CDR3 has 19 amino acids. The germline V gene has CDR1 KGHSH and CDR2 LQKENI.

This chain uses TRBV19 with TRBJ2-7; the match to TRBD2 covers 8 bases. J gave up 7 bases and V 5 bases, and 16 bases lay outside the gene matches. Germline V lookup: CDR1 LNHDA, CDR2 SQIVND (reference sequence). The CDR3 is 16 residues long. CDR3 sequence reads: CASSSRRAGVLYEQYF. Written as DNA, the CDR3 is TGTGCCAGTAGTTCCCGGAGAGCGGGGGTATTGTATGAGCAGTACTTC. The variable domain in full, completed from reference TRBV19 and TRBJ2-7, reads DGGITQSPKYLFRKEGQNVTLSCEQNLNHDAMYWYRQDPGQGLRLIYYSQIVNDFQKGDIAEGYSVSREKKESFPLTVTSAQKNPTAFYLCASSSRRAGVLYEQYFGPGTRLTVT.

The chain combines TRBV7-3 with TRBJ2-7; 8 positions match TRBD2. The CDR3 has 17 residues. The germline gives CDR1 SGHTA, CDR2 FQGTGA. Trimming at V came to 5 bases and at J to 1 base, leaving 13 bases not matched to a gene. Written as DNA, the CDR3 is TGTGCCAGCAGCCCGGCCGCGGGACTAGGGGGATCCTACGAGCAGTACTTC. Translation: CASSPAAGLGGSYEQYF.

This clone was observed a single time. V is TRBV6-5 and J is TRBJ1-2; TRBD1 matches 7 bases. This CDR3 is built from 14 residues. CDR1 and CDR2 (germline): MNHEY, SVGAGI. Trimming removed 7 bases from V and 7 bases from J; junction bases left unmatched: 12. The CDR3 sequence: CASTLRRQGSGYTF. The CDR3 DNA reads as TGTGCCAGCACTTTAAGAAGACAGGGTAGTGGCTACACCTTC.

This clone was observed once. This chain links TRBV27 with TRBJ1-2; TRBD1 agrees at 7 bases. This CDR3 is built from 16 residues. The V segment lost 5 bases and the J segment 5 bases; nucleotides outside the gene matches: 14. The germline V gene has CDR1 MNHEY and CDR2 SMNVEV (reference sequence). The CDR3 bases are TGTGCCAGCAGTAGAGACAGGGCAAGCTCGAAATATGGCTACACCTTC. Translating gives CASSRDRASSKYGYTF.

The chain employs TRBV30 and TRBJ1-2; 7 positions match TRBD1. The CDR3 sequence is 12 residues long. V gave up 6 bases and J gave up 2 bases; unmatched junction bases: 3. Germline CDR1 GTSNPN, CDR2 SVGIG (reference sequence). CDR3 in DNA: TGTGCCTGCCCGGGACAGAACTATGGCTACACCTTC. Translation: CACPGQNYGYTF.

This chain connects TRBV3-1 (or the pseudogene TRBV3-2) to TRBJ1-6; D is possibly TRBD1 (6 bases). CDR3 length: 16 residues. In germline, CDR1 is LGHDT, CDR2 YNNKEL (reference sequence). With 1 base removed from V and 8 bases from J, the gap between germline ends came to 15 bases. The CDR3 protein is CASSQVRTVGYSPLHF. CDR3 bases: TGTGCCAGCAGCCAAGTGCGGACAGTGGGATATTCACCCCTCCACTTT.

This chain uses TRBV11-2 with TRBJ1-1; D may be TRBD1 (6 bases). The CDR3 contains 15 residues. Germline V gives CDR1 SGHAT, CDR2 FQNNGV. Trimming removed 5 bases at V and 0 bases at J, with 13 bases between. The CDR3 region has the DNA TGTGCCAGCAGCCCGTGGGGGGGCATGAACACTGAAGCTTTCTTT. Protein: CASSPWGGMNTEAFF.

The J gene is TRBJ1-6, the V gene TRBV28, with TRBD1 matching 9 bases. J was trimmed by 9 bases and V by 6 bases; bases with no gene match: 12. Germline-derived CDR1 and CDR2 are MDHEN and SYDVKM. This CDR3 has 16 amino acids. CDR3 protein: CASSPLEGQGGSPLHF. Written as DNA, the CDR3 is TGTGCCAGCAGCCCTCTCGAGGGACAGGGCGGTTCACCCCTCCACTTT.